This T cell receptor (beta chain) was recorded in a study of early T cells in non-severe SARS-CoV-2 infection. Across the study: Unsorted whole-blood RNA was sequenced in bulk, leaving chains unpaired.

Separate cDNA molecules each had unique molecular identifiers attached to them. TCRdb reprocessed the 5' RACE reads with MiXCR, giving one entry per CDR3 protein. The sample has more than 25,000 distinct CDR3 sequences, roughly 5.3% seen once. Turning to this clonotype: Its matching antigen is unknown.

V shed 5 bases, J shed 5 bases, and the junction held 12 bases outside the gene matches. CDR1 is SEHNR and CDR2 is FQNEAQ in the germline V gene (reference sequence). This CDR3 has 16 residues. Findings and limits, study-wide: VDJdb-based annotation leaned toward anti-spike CD8 responses and missed private and CD4 specificities.

The V and J genes are TRBV7-9 and TRBJ2-7; 10 bases align to TRBD2. This sequence originates from an adult who was a healthcare worker with PCR-confirmed SARS-CoV-2 infection or an uninfected control (not recorded which). The material sequenced was whole blood. CDR3: CASSPRSGRAEDEQYF. DNA of the CDR3: TGTGCCAGCAGCCCCCGCAGCGGGAGGGCCGAGGACGAGCAGTACTTC.